This TCR beta chain was documented in a study of T cells in localized non-small cell lung cancer. Study results and limitations: Prolonged overall survival went with higher T cell density in the blood.

The CDR3 is 15 residues long. V gave up 4 bases and J gave up 4 bases; unmatched junction bases: 4. Germline values: CDR1 MDHEN, CDR2 SYDVKM. The data were produced by immunoSEQ multiplex PCR, yet TCRdb's version contains in-frame clones alone and is incomplete. The sample shows approximately 21,000 clones, 75% to 95% of them seen only once. About this clone itself: Its antigen remains unknown.

This sequence was found in a woman aged 35-75 years with stage I lung adenocarcinoma. Sequenced material: peripheral blood, taken before any cancer treatment. The chain joins TRBV28 to TRBJ1-2; 12 bases map to TRBD1. In DNA, the CDR3 is TGTGCCAGCAGTTCACCGGGACAGGGGGCCTATGGCTACACCTTC. Translating it yields CASSSPGQGAYGYTF.